The rows below give T cell receptor beta chains drawn from one sample of a study of OX40 agonist ivuxolimab in advanced cancers. Measured with immunoSEQ multiplex PCR; TCRdb has only the in-frame clones, and not every one. The profile covers approximately 70,000 clones, with roughly 84% appearing a single time and about 6.3% taken by the ten largest. This material consisted of CD4+ or CD8+ T cells sorted from blood, taken in a trial of the OX40 agonist ivuxolimab. The origin of the receptors is an adult with an advanced solid tumor such as melanoma, head and neck, liver or kidney cancer. Both conserved end residues are part of each CDR3. Where a row states a size, it is once, few, many or the class of an expanded clone; other rows omit it.

j_call: TRBJ2-1
v_call: TRBV30
clone_size: NA
cdr3_aa: CAWSAGGYNEQFF

j_call: TRBJ1-1
v_call: TRBV11-2
clone_size: NA
cdr3_aa: CASRYSGAAFF

j_call: NA
v_call: TRBV13
clone_size: once
cdr3_aa: CASSSGQGSYEQYF

j_call: TRBJ1-1
v_call: TRBV11-3
clone_size: NA
cdr3_aa: CASSLGRWGALNTEAFF

j_call: TRBJ2-2
v_call: TRBV4-3
clone_size: once
cdr3_aa: CASSQDIGTNTGELFF

j_call: TRBJ1-3
v_call: TRBV30
clone_size: NA
cdr3_aa: CAWSMSSGNTIYF

j_call: TRBJ1-6
v_call: TRBV5-1
clone_size: few
cdr3_aa: CASSFDRVGSPLHF

j_call: TRBJ2-1
v_call: TRBV11-2
clone_size: NA
cdr3_aa: CASSLGLKYNEQFF

j_call: TRBJ1-3
v_call: TRBV21-1
clone_size: NA
cdr3_aa: CASSKMLTPGNTIYF

j_call: TRBJ2-1
v_call: TRBV11-2
clone_size: once
cdr3_aa: CASSLLAGPYNEQFF

j_call: TRBJ2-2
v_call: TRBV11-3
clone_size: NA
cdr3_aa: CASSSMTGSNTGELFF

j_call: TRBJ2-7
v_call: TRBV5-1
clone_size: once
cdr3_aa: CASSLVQTSYEQYF

j_call: TRBJ2-3
v_call: TRBV30
clone_size: NA
cdr3_aa: CAWSVPGTSGRVRSPTTDTQYF

j_call: TRBJ2-5
v_call: TRBV7-9
clone_size: few
cdr3_aa: CASSTSQEGTQYF

j_call: TRBJ2-3
v_call: TRBV10-3
clone_size: NA
cdr3_aa: CAISAKDGSGVDTQYF

j_call: TRBJ1-2
v_call: TRBV5-1
clone_size: NA
cdr3_aa: CASSLRDRGPVYGYTF

j_call: TRBJ2-7
v_call: TRBV4-3
clone_size: NA
cdr3_aa: CASSQDGSSYEQYF

j_call: TRBJ2-3
v_call: TRBV7-3
clone_size: NA
cdr3_aa: CASSAGADTQYF

j_call: TRBJ1-6
v_call: TRBV5-6
clone_size: NA
cdr3_aa: CASSLGLSAPLHF

j_call: TRBJ1-1
v_call: TRBV28
clone_size: NA
cdr3_aa: CASSPGTAPRGEAFF

j_call: TRBJ2-3
v_call: TRBV7-8
clone_size: NA
cdr3_aa: CASSLGPRLAADTQYF

j_call: TRBJ1-5
v_call: TRBV11-2
clone_size: NA
cdr3_aa: CASSLAGQGSNQPQHF

j_call: TRBJ2-1
v_call: TRBV5-4
clone_size: NA
cdr3_aa: CASSQTSGGPNNEQFF

j_call: TRBJ2-1
v_call: TRBV5-1
clone_size: NA
cdr3_aa: CASSPSTGSYNEQFF

j_call: TRBJ2-5
v_call: TRBV27
clone_size: NA
cdr3_aa: CASGALEDLETQYF

j_call: TRBJ2-1
v_call: TRBV6-6
clone_size: NA
cdr3_aa: CASSRQFWNEQFF

j_call: TRBJ1-3
v_call: TRBV15
clone_size: once
cdr3_aa: CATSRDAHWTSGNTIYF

j_call: TRBJ1-1
v_call: TRBV5-4
clone_size: NA
cdr3_aa: CASSLQGANTEAFF

j_call: TRBJ1-1
v_call: TRBV9
clone_size: NA
cdr3_aa: CASSEQGNTEAFF

j_call: TRBJ2-1
v_call: TRBV5-6
clone_size: NA
cdr3_aa: CASSNGLANEQFF

j_call: TRBJ2-2
v_call: TRBV5-1
clone_size: NA
cdr3_aa: CASSLAGYNSQGTGELFF

j_call: TRBJ1-1
v_call: TRBV19
clone_size: NA
cdr3_aa: CASSISTGLVNTEAFF

j_call: TRBJ1-6
v_call: TRBV5-8
clone_size: NA
cdr3_aa: CASSFRRKQGHNSPLHF

j_call: TRBJ2-1
v_call: TRBV19
clone_size: NA
cdr3_aa: CASSIGTGGSNEQFF

j_call: TRBJ2-7
v_call: TRBV2
clone_size: NA
cdr3_aa: CASKPVSGSYEQYF

j_call: TRBJ2-1
v_call: TRBV19
clone_size: NA
cdr3_aa: CASSIPQGTNEQFF

j_call: TRBJ1-2
v_call: TRBV7-2
clone_size: few
cdr3_aa: CASSPKSLGGYTF

j_call: TRBJ2-5
v_call: TRBV2
clone_size: NA
cdr3_aa: CASAFYGGQETQYF

j_call: TRBJ1-2
v_call: TRBV30
clone_size: NA
cdr3_aa: CAWSRPQTGLTF

j_call: TRBJ1-1
v_call: TRBV6-5
clone_size: NA
cdr3_aa: CASSLVRGHEAFF

j_call: TRBJ2-1
v_call: TRBV6-5
clone_size: NA
cdr3_aa: CASSFSGSSYNEQFF

j_call: TRBJ1-6
v_call: TRBV28
clone_size: few
cdr3_aa: CASTKGGTRTLHF

j_call: TRBJ2-5
v_call: TRBV10-3
clone_size: NA
cdr3_aa: CAISESGTLLAGVETQYF

j_call: TRBJ2-7
v_call: TRBV2
clone_size: few
cdr3_aa: CASSDPLEQYF

j_call: TRBJ2-1
v_call: TRBV7-2
clone_size: few
cdr3_aa: CASSLNGGRSYNEQFF

j_call: TRBJ1-1
v_call: TRBV6-4
clone_size: NA
cdr3_aa: CASSEGQRRTEAFF

j_call: TRBJ2-5
v_call: TRBV7-7
clone_size: once
cdr3_aa: CASSLGLAGVIGYQETQYF

j_call: TRBJ2-7
v_call: TRBV5-8
clone_size: NA
cdr3_aa: CASSPPGLAGDNYEQYF